These 25 T cell receptor beta chains originate from one sample sequenced in a study of blood T cell repertoires in COVID-19. Clones were sequenced by immunoSEQ multiplex PCR, and TCRdb holds only the in-frame ones, with some missing. The data show roughly 35,000 clones, with about 90% seen just once and more than 13% held by the top ten. Sequenced material: peripheral blood. These receptors came from a man in his 60s with active COVID-19.

The chain recombines TRBV3-1 (or the pseudogene TRBV3-2) with TRBJ1-2; a possible D gene is TRBD1 (5 bases). Trimming took 1 base from V and 4 from J, leaving 16 bases between them. The CDR3 loop spans 16 amino acids. The germline gives CDR1 LGHDT, CDR2 YNNKEL (reference sequence). The CDR3 sequence: CASSQADRGFAYGYTF. The CDR3, as DNA: TGTGCCAGCAGCCAAGCTGACCGGGGGTTTGCCTATGGCTACACCTTC.

The rearrangement joins TRBV18 to TRBJ1-6; D might be TRBD1 (6 bases). CDR3 size: 17 residues. The germline V gene has CDR1 KGHSH and CDR2 LQKENI. Trimming stripped 3 bases from V and 3 bases from J, with 15 bases between. CDR3 in DNA: TGTGCCAGCTCACCCGCCCTATCAGGGGACTATAATTCACCCCTCCACTTT. Translating it yields CASSPALSGDYNSPLHF.

The chain is built from TRBV4-1 and TRBJ2-1; D is unclear. The V gene's germline CDR1 is MGHRA and CDR2 YSYEKL. The CDR3 consists of 15 residues. V was trimmed by 4 bases and J by 0 bases, leaving 10 bases between them. CDR3 sequence reads: CASSPVNGSYNEQFF. The CDR3 region has the DNA TGCGCCAGCAGCCCCGTAAACGGCTCCTACAATGAGCAGTTCTTC.

The J gene is TRBJ2-1, the V gene TRBV28, with 7 bases identical to TRBD2. The CDR3 spans 14 residues. From germline, CDR1 is MDHEN and CDR2 SYDVKM. V dropped 6 bases and J dropped 2; count of bases not matched to a gene: 4. CDR3 sequence reads: CASRPSGTYNEQFF. As DNA, the CDR3 is TGTGCCAGCAGACCTAGCGGTACCTACAATGAGCAGTTCTTC.

This chain uses TRBV7-2 with TRBJ2-7; the match to TRBD1 covers 7 bases. This CDR3 has 15 amino acids. CDR1 is SGHTA, CDR2 FQGNSA, per germline. Losses at the gene ends were 5 bases for V and 3 bases for J; bases not matched to a gene: 10. The CDR3 is CASSQGQLSVYEQYF. The CDR3, as DNA: TGTGCCAGCAGCCAGGGACAGCTTTCCGTCTACGAGCAGTACTTC.

The chain uses TRBV27 and TRBJ1-3; D possibly corresponds to TRBD1 (6 bases). The CDR3 has 17 amino acids. The germline CDR1 and CDR2 sequences are MNHEY and SMNVEV (reference sequence). Trimming cost V 6 bases and J 0 bases, with 18 bases left between them. Here the CDR3 reads CASRPLQGTYSGNTIYF. In nucleotides, the CDR3 is TGTGCCAGCAGACCCTTACAGGGTACATACTCTGGAAACACCATATATTTT.

CDR3 in DNA: TGCAGCGTTGTAAGGGGGGAGGGCAACAATGAGCAGTTCTTC. Its protein is CSVVRGEGNNEQFF. The J gene is TRBJ2-1, the V gene TRBV29-1, with a possible D match to TRBD2 (7 bases). The CDR3 runs to 14 residues. The V gene lost 4 bases and the J gene lost 5 bases, with 15 bases spanning the gap. Germline V CDR1 and CDR2: SQVTM, ANQGSEA.

The chain links TRBV4-1 to TRBJ2-2; 7 bases line up with TRBD2. CDR1 and CDR2 from the germline V gene are MGHRA and YSYEKL. Unmatched junction bases numbered 9, after V lost 4 bases and J lost 4 bases. The CDR3 extends over 16 amino acids. DNA of the CDR3: TGCGCCAGCAGCCTCTGGTCTAGCGGTTCCACCGGGGAGCTGTTTTTT. Protein product: CASSLWSSGSTGELFF.

The chain recombines TRBV5-5 with TRBJ1-3; 9 bases agree with TRBD1. Germline assignment: CDR1 SGHKS and CDR2 YYEKEE (reference sequence). Trimming took 3 bases from V and 5 from J; bases not matched to a gene: 9. The CDR3 runs to 16 residues. CDR3 in amino acids: CASSSIGTGFRNTIYF. CDR3 nucleotide sequence: TGTGCCAGCAGCTCGATCGGGACAGGGTTTCGAAACACCATATATTTT.

The V call is TRBV2, the J call TRBJ2-7; TRBD1 might be the D (5 bases). The germline V gene encodes CDR1 SNHLY and CDR2 FYNNEI. Trimming took 9 bases from V and 3 from J, leaving 9 bases between them. The CDR3 loop spans 11 amino acids. The CDR3 reads CARSQVYEQYF. The DNA for the CDR3 is TGTGCCAGGTCACAGGTCTACGAGCAGTACTTC.

This rearrangement joins TRBV7-9 to TRBJ2-7, with D tentatively TRBD1 (6 bases). This CDR3 is built from 14 residues. V lost 2 bases to trimming and J lost 5 bases, with 13 bases between them. The germline CDR1 and CDR2 sequences are SEHNR and FQNEAQ (reference sequence). The DNA of the CDR3 is TGTGCCAGCAGCTTAACTGGGGGCGACGACGAGCAGTACTTC. Encoded protein: CASSLTGGDDEQYF.

This chain links TRBV9 with TRBJ2-7, with TRBD2 as a possible D gene (6 bases). Looked up from germline, CDR1 is SGDLS and CDR2 is YYNGEE. The CDR3 sequence is 17 residues long. The V gene lost 4 bases and the J gene lost 2 bases, with 22 bases spanning the gap. The CDR3 loop reads CASSPRGMGRDTYEQYF. CDR3 coding DNA: TGTGCCAGCAGCCCCCGGGGGATGGGGAGAGATACCTACGAGCAGTACTTC. Complete variable domain (other parts from reference TRBV9 and TRBJ2-7): DSGVTQTPKHLITATGQRVTLRCSPRSGDLSVYWYQQSLDQGLQFLIQYYNGEERAKGNILERFSAQQFPDLHSELNLSSLELGDSALYFCASSPRGMGRDTYEQYFGPGTRLTVT.

The chain is built from TRBV25-1 and TRBJ2-5; D uncertain. V gave up 2 bases and J gave up 4 bases, with 8 bases separating them. CDR1 and CDR2 from the germline V gene are MGHDK and SYGVNS. The CDR3 consists of 13 residues. In DNA, the CDR3 is TGTGCCAGCAGTGAAGACATTATAGAGACCCAGTACTTC. Amino acids: CASSEDIIETQYF.

The chain uses TRBV11-2 and TRBJ2-5; D perhaps matches TRBD2 (6 bases). Germline CDR1 is SGHAT and CDR2 is FQNNGV. The ends were cut back, 1 base at V and 2 bases at J, with 17 bases in the middle. This CDR3 comprises 17 residues. The CDR3, as DNA: TGTGCCAGCAGCTTAGTGCCCCCAGGTAGCGGTCAAGAGACCCAGTACTTC. Protein: CASSLVPPGSGQETQYF.

V usage is TRBV7-6 and J usage is TRBJ1-5; D not certain. Trimming took off 5 bases at V and 2 bases at J, with 13 bases between the two ends. CDR1 and CDR2 (germline): SGHVS, FNYEAQ. The CDR3 is made up of 15 amino acids. The CDR3 loop reads CASSPSWGGNQPQHF. CDR3 nucleotides: TGTGCCAGCAGCCCCTCCTGGGGAGGCAATCAGCCCCAGCATTTT.

The chain is built from TRBV19 and TRBJ2-7; TRBD2 agrees at 9 bases. Germline V gene data show CDR1 as LNHDA and CDR2 as SQIVND (reference sequence). The trim removed 3 bases at V and 3 bases at J, leaving 6 bases unmatched. The length of the CDR3 is 15 residues. The CDR3 loop reads CASSMTGLAIYEQYF. CDR3 coding DNA: TGTGCCAGTAGTATGACGGGACTAGCTATCTACGAGCAGTACTTC.

The chain couples TRBV15 to TRBJ1-4, with 8 bases matching TRBD1. Germline V gene lookup returns CDR1 LNHNV and CDR2 YYDKDF (reference sequence). The CDR3 length is 15 residues. After removal of 1 base from V and 5 bases from J, the junction contained 3 bases not matched to a gene. CDR3 coding DNA: TGTGCCACCAGCAGAGGGGGACAGGAAAATGAAAAACTGTTTTTT. This codes for CATSRGGQENEKLFF.

The chain recombines TRBV19 with TRBJ2-1; TRBD2 matches at 12 bases. Losses at the gene ends were 5 bases for V and 7 bases for J; bases not matched to a gene: 15. The germline V gene encodes CDR1 LNHDA and CDR2 SQIVND (reference sequence). CDR3 length: 18 residues. In nucleotides, the CDR3 is TGTGCCAGTAGTTCCTTGACTAGCGGGAGAAGGGTGGGAAATGAGCAGTTCTTC. Its protein is CASSSLTSGRRVGNEQFF.

Details on this clone: This CDR3 is also generated by other DNA sequences in the sample. The rearrangement joins TRBV2 to TRBJ2-5, with 16 bases matching TRBD2. The germline V gene has CDR1 SNHLY and CDR2 FYNNEI. The length of the CDR3 is 15 residues. J lost 7 bases, V lost 6 bases, and 5 bases had no gene match. The CDR3 nucleotides read TGTGCCAGCAGGGGGGGGACTAGCGGGAGGGGGACCCAGTACTTC. Translated, it gives CASRGGTSGRGTQYF.

J is TRBJ1-5 and V is TRBV19; no definite D call. CDR3 length equals 17 residues. Germline CDR1 reads LNHDA; CDR2 reads SQIVND (reference sequence). The V end lost 0 bases, the J end lost 2 bases, and 14 bases lay between the germline ends. The CDR3 sequence is CASSIEQGSFGNQPQHF. The CDR3 DNA follows: TGTGCCAGTAGTATAGAGCAAGGGAGTTTCGGCAATCAGCCCCAGCATTTT.

The chain couples TRBV7-9 to TRBJ2-7; 9 bases fit TRBD2. There are 13 residues in the CDR3. The V gene end was trimmed by 11 bases and the J gene end by 6 bases; junction bases not matched to a gene: 11. Germline V gene lookup returns CDR1 SEHNR and CDR2 FQNEAQ (reference sequence). CDR3: CASRAGGPGEQYF. The CDR3 DNA reads TGTGCCTCCCGGGCGGGAGGGCCGGGCGAGCAGTACTTC.

The chain recombines TRBV18 with TRBJ2-5; 7 bases fit TRBD2. The V and J ends lost 3 bases and 5 bases, in that order; junction bases with no gene match: 3. CDR1 and CDR2 (germline): KGHSH, LQKENI. This CDR3 contains 13 residues. CDR3 DNA sequence: TGTGCCAGCTCACCGATTAGCGGGGAGACCCAGTACTTC. Protein sequence: CASSPISGETQYF.

Written as DNA, the CDR3 is TGTGCCAGCAGTTTACGGACAGGGTATGGGAATCAGCCCCAGCATTTT. Translated: CASSLRTGYGNQPQHF. V gene TRBV28 combines with J gene TRBJ1-5; TRBD1 aligns across 8 bases. The CDR3 totals 16 residues. Germline CDR1 MDHEN, CDR2 SYDVKM. Trimming took 2 bases from V and 4 from J; bases not matched to a gene: 7.

The rearrangement uses TRBV28 and TRBJ2-5, with 7 positions matching TRBD1. V trimming: 5 bases; J trimming: 5 bases; junction bases outside the gene matches: 8. Germline CDR1 reads MDHEN; CDR2 reads SYDVKM. This CDR3 is built from 14 residues. The CDR3 loop is CASSPDTRGETQYF. The CDR3 DNA reads as TGTGCCAGCAGTCCGGACACCAGGGGGGAGACCCAGTACTTC.

V and J are TRBV19 and TRBJ2-7, with TRBD1 identical over 9 bases. J gave up 1 base and V 5 bases, and 3 bases lay outside the gene matches. The CDR3 runs 14 residues. Per the germline V gene, CDR1 is LNHDA and CDR2 is SQIVND (reference sequence). In nucleotides, the CDR3 is TGTGCCAGTAGTGCGGGACAGGGTTCCTACGAGCAGTACTTC. Translation: CASSAGQGSYEQYF.